Presented here are 19 T cell receptor beta chains from one specimen sequenced in a study of cytomegalovirus exposure and HLA in healthy donors. The PCR made use of 60 Vbeta and 13 Jbeta primers. The repertoire was sequenced with immunoSEQ multiplex PCR; TCRdb's copy has only in-frame clones and lacks some. Seen here are 220,000 or so clones, more than 60% observed once, and the top ten hold 1.5% to 2%. Sequencing was carried out using PBMCs. The source of these receptors is a middle-aged man in good health and CMV-seronegative.

The gene calls are TRBV27 and TRBJ2-7; TRBD1 matches at 8 bases. V shed 2 bases, J shed 6 bases, and the junction held 0 bases outside the gene matches. CDR1 is MNHEY and CDR2 is SMNVEV in the germline V gene (reference sequence). The length of the CDR3 is 12 residues. CDR3 sequence: CASSLTGGEQYF. In DNA, the CDR3 is TGTGCCAGCAGTTTAACAGGGGGCGAGCAGTACTTC.

The J gene is TRBJ2-7, the V gene TRBV6-5; D possibly corresponds to TRBD2 (5 bases). The CDR3 covers 12 residues. Trimming removed 7 bases from V and 3 bases from J, with 10 bases in between. Germline-derived CDR1 and CDR2 are MNHEY and SVGAGI. The CDR3 coding sequence is TGTGCCAGCAACCCGGGGTTCTACGAGCAGTACTTC. This translates into CASNPGFYEQYF.

This chain links TRBV27 with TRBJ1-1, with TRBD1 as a possible D gene (5 bases). Looked up from germline, CDR1 is MNHEY and CDR2 is SMNVEV (reference sequence). V gave up 3 bases and J gave up 5 bases, with 19 bases separating them. The CDR3 sequence is 16 residues long. CDR3 sequence reads: CASSFRIGHPGTEAFF. DNA of the CDR3: TGTGCCAGCAGTTTCCGCATCGGACACCCAGGGACTGAAGCTTTCTTT.

The chain combines TRBV27 with TRBJ2-2, with 11 bases aligning to TRBD1. Per the germline V gene, CDR1 is MNHEY and CDR2 is SMNVEV (reference sequence). The CDR3 totals 15 residues. Unmatched junction bases numbered 2, after V lost 6 bases and J lost 2 bases. The CDR3 here is CASRGQGANTGELFF. CDR3 DNA sequence: TGTGCCAGCAGAGGACAGGGGGCAAACACCGGGGAGCTGTTTTTT.

With respect to this clone: Other nucleotide sequences from this sample produce the same CDR3. The V gene is TRBV28, the J gene TRBJ1-2; possible D gene TRBD1, 6 bases. V was clipped by 6 bases and J by 7 bases, with 18 bases between them. Germline CDR1 reads MDHEN; CDR2 reads SYDVKM. The CDR3 consists of 14 residues. The CDR3 DNA reads as TGTGCCAGCAGCGTGGACAGTGCTAAGGGTGGCTACACCTTC. It specifies CASSVDSAKGGYTF.

The J gene is TRBJ2-5, the V gene TRBV30; perhaps TRBD2 as D (5 bases). The DNA end is a closer match to TRBJ2-7, so the J assignment may be wrong. Germline assignment: CDR1 GTSNPN and CDR2 SVGIG (reference sequence). This CDR3 contains 14 residues. This CDR3 is CAWSGGLHPYEQYF. CDR3 in DNA: TGTGCCTGGAGTGGAGGGCTCCACCCCTACGAGCAGTACTTC.

This chain links TRBV30 with TRBJ1-1; 7 nucleotides line up with TRBD1. V shed 5 bases, J shed 2 bases, and the junction held 5 bases outside the gene matches. The CDR3 runs 13 residues. CDR1 and CDR2 (germline): GTSNPN, SVGIG (reference sequence). The CDR3 protein is CAWSRDSNTEAFF. The CDR3, as DNA: TGTGCCTGGTCACGGGACAGTAACACTGAAGCTTTCTTT.

V usage is TRBV29-1 and J usage is TRBJ2-7, with TRBD2 matching over 11 bases. Germline V CDR1 and CDR2: SQVTM, ANQGSEA. CDR3 size: 14 residues. V gave up 7 bases and J gave up 7 bases; unmatched junction bases: 12. The CDR3 bases are TGCAGCGCGGGGACTAGCGGTGAAGTGGGAGAGCAGTACTTC. It translates to CSAGTSGEVGEQYF.

This rearrangement joins TRBV27 to TRBJ1-2; 9 positions match TRBD1. CDR1 is MNHEY, CDR2 SMNVEV, per germline (reference sequence). With 4 bases clipped from V and 2 bases from J, the junction kept 5 bases outside the gene matches. The CDR3 consists of 15 residues. The CDR3 DNA sequence: TGTGCCAGCAGTTGGGACAGGGAGAGAAACTATGGCTACACCTTC. Amino acids: CASSWDRERNYGYTF.

This clone was counted a few times. This chain connects TRBV11-3 to TRBJ2-1; D not certain. The CDR3 loop spans 14 amino acids. The V gene lost 0 bases and the J gene lost 4 bases, with 7 bases spanning the gap. Per germline, CDR1 SGHNT and CDR2 YENEEA. This CDR3 is CASSLDRQYNEQFF. CDR3 sequence (DNA): TGTGCCAGCAGCTTAGATCGCCAGTACAATGAGCAGTTCTTC. The complete variable domain, with remaining parts taken from reference TRBV11-3 and TRBJ2-1, reads EAGVVQSPRYKIIEKKQPVAFWCNPISGHNTLYWYLQNLGQGPELLIRYENEEAVDDSQLPKDRFSAERLKGVDSTLKIQPAELGDSAVYLCASSLDRQYNEQFFGPGTRLTVL.

This chain joins TRBV5-1 and TRBJ2-7; 7 positions match TRBD2. The length of the CDR3 is 16 residues. J gave up 5 bases and V 1 base, and 12 bases lay outside the gene matches. CDR1 and CDR2 from the germline V gene are SGHRS and YFSETQ. As DNA, the CDR3 is TGCGCCAGCAGCTTGCAACCCCCGGGAGGAGGGGACGAGCAGTACTTC. This sequence encodes CASSLQPPGGGDEQYF.

The J gene is TRBJ1-2, the V gene TRBV27; the match to TRBD1 covers 7 bases. There are 14 residues in the CDR3. Trimming at V came to 4 bases and at J to 8 bases, leaving 10 bases not matched to a gene. CDR1 and CDR2 (germline): MNHEY, SMNVEV (reference sequence). CDR3 DNA: TGTGCCAGCAGTTCGACAGGGACCCCAGGAGGCTACACCTTC. Protein sequence: CASSSTGTPGGYTF.

The J gene is TRBJ2-7, the V gene TRBV6-5; 11 positions match TRBD2. Germline V gene lookup returns CDR1 MNHEY and CDR2 SVGAGI. The length of the CDR3 is 16 residues. J was trimmed by 0 bases and V by 2 bases; bases with no gene match: 3. CDR3 sequence (DNA): TGTGCCAGCAGTTACCCCACTAGCGGGAGCTCCTACGAGCAGTACTTC. This codes for CASSYPTSGSSYEQYF.

The chain employs TRBV14 and TRBJ2-1, with TRBD2 identical over 9 bases. Trimming at V came to 0 bases and at J to 9 bases, leaving 12 bases not matched to a gene. CDR3 length: 17 residues. Germline V gene sequence: CDR1 SGHDN, CDR2 FVKESK. In nucleotides, the CDR3 is TGTGCCAGCAGCCAAGATCAGGCGGGAGGGAGTCGAAGTGAGCAGTTCTTC. This codes for CASSQDQAGGSRSEQFF.

This clone appeared a few times. This sequence joins TRBV18 and TRBJ2-2; 10 bases agree with TRBD2. The germline V gene encodes CDR1 KGHSH and CDR2 LQKENI. The CDR3 sequence is 17 residues long. V shed 2 bases and J 3 bases; nucleotides not matched to a gene: 6. This chain's CDR3 is CASSPSLAGVYTGELFF. As DNA, the CDR3 is TGTGCCAGCTCACCATCCCTAGCGGGAGTGTACACCGGGGAGCTGTTTTTT.

This clone was recorded only once. The V and J genes are TRBV6-4 and TRBJ1-2; perhaps TRBD1 as D (5 bases). V was clipped by 3 bases and J by 0 bases, with 11 bases between them. This CDR3 comprises 15 residues. CDR1 is MRHNA, CDR2 SNTAGT, per germline. The CDR3 loop is CASSEGRGANYGYTF. The CDR3 DNA sequence: TGTGCCAGCAGTGAGGGGCGGGGGGCTAACTATGGCTACACCTTC.

This chain links TRBV27 with TRBJ1-1, with D maybe TRBD1 (5 bases). The CDR3 totals 13 residues. The germline V gene encodes CDR1 MNHEY and CDR2 SMNVEV (reference sequence). V lost 3 bases and J lost 2, with 7 bases in between. CDR3: CASSFRGNTEAFF. CDR3 sequence (DNA): TGTGCCAGCAGTTTTAGGGGAAACACTGAAGCTTTCTTT.

A single count supports this clone. The gene calls are TRBV10-3 and TRBJ2-1; 7 bases align to TRBD2. Looked up from germline, CDR1 is ENHRY and CDR2 is SYGVKD. Trimming cost V 6 bases and J 6 bases; bases outside gene matches: 11. This CDR3 is 15 amino acids long. CDR3 coding DNA: TGTGCCATCAGCGTCGGCACTAGCGAAGGCAATGAGCAGTTCTTC. This encodes CAISVGTSEGNEQFF.

This chain connects TRBV2 to TRBJ2-2, with a weak D call TRBD1 (6 bases). The germline gives CDR1 SNHLY, CDR2 FYNNEI. CDR3 length equals 15 residues. V lost 6 bases and J 5 bases, leaving 16 bases between the germline ends. For the CDR3, the DNA is TGTGCCAGCAGAGAAAACAGGGTTGGGACCGGGGAGCTGTTTTTT. Its translation: CASRENRVGTGELFF.